This TCR beta chain was sequenced in a study of cytotoxic CD8 clonotypes in ibrutinib-treated CLL. Study-wide background: By median approximately 63 months, roughly twelve had progressed and around 14 stayed remitted; responses had been 2 complete and roughly 24 partial. Study-level results: Investigators sampled sustained-remission and progressing patients at differing times. Increased clonality at ibrutinib response gave way to a return toward baseline at progression.

Assay used: immunoSEQ multiplex PCR; TCRdb lists only in-frame clones, some missing. The table includes over 65,000 clones, about four fifths detected once. This clone was seen only once. Antigen specificity is unknown. The germline V gene encodes CDR1 MDHEN and CDR2 SYDVKM. CDR3 length equals 16 residues. V was pared by 4 bases and J by 2 bases, with 18 bases between. The V and J genes are TRBV28 and TRBJ2-7; TRBD1 or TRBD2 may be the D gene (7 bases each). The material sequenced was PBMCs, taken after 12 months of ibrutinib treatment. This receptor was obtained from a human donor with chronic lymphocytic leukemia. CDR3: CASSSTGRGPPYEQYF. The CDR3 region has the DNA TGTGCCAGCAGTTCCACTGGGAGGGGGCCCCCCTACGAGCAGTACTTC.